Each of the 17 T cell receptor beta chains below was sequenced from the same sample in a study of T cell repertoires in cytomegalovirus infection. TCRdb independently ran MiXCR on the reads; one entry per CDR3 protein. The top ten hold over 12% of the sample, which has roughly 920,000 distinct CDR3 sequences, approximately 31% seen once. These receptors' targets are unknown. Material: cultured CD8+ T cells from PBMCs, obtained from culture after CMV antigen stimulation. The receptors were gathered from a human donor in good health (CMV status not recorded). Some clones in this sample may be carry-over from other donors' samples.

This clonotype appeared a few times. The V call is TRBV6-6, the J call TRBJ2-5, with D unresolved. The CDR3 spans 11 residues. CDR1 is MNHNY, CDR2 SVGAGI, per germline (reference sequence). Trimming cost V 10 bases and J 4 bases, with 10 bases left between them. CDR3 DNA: TGTGCCACTTTCACGGGAGAGACCCAGTACTTC. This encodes CATFTGETQYF.

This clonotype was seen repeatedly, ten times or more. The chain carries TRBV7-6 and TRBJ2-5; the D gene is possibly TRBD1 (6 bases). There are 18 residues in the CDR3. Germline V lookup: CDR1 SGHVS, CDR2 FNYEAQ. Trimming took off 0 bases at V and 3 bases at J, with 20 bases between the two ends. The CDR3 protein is CASSLAGWTRRTEETQYF. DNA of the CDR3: TGTGCCAGCAGCTTAGCGGGTTGGACCCGTCGGACAGAAGAGACCCAGTACTTC.

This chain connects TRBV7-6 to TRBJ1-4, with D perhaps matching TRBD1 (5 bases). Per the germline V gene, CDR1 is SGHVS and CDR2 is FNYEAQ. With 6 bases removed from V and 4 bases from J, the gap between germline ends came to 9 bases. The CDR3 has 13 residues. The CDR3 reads CASSRDLNEKLFF. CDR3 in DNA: TGTGCCAGCAGTCGGGACCTTAATGAAAAACTGTTTTTT.

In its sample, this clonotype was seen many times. CDR3 residues: CASSYLLAGGYNEQFF. The CDR3 bases are TGTGCCAGCAGCTACCTTCTAGCGGGGGGCTACAATGAGCAGTTCTTC. The V gene is TRBV7-6, the J gene TRBJ2-1, with 11 bases that match TRBD2. J lost 3 bases, V lost 4 bases, and 5 bases had no gene match. From germline, CDR1 is SGHVS and CDR2 FNYEAQ. CDR3 size: 16 residues.

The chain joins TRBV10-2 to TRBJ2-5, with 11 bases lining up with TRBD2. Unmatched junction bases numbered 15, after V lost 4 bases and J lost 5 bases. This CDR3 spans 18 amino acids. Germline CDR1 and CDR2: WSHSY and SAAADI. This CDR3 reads CASSGGLLAGASGETQYF. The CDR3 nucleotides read TGCGCCAGCAGTGGAGGCTTACTAGCGGGGGCCTCAGGGGAGACCCAGTACTTC.

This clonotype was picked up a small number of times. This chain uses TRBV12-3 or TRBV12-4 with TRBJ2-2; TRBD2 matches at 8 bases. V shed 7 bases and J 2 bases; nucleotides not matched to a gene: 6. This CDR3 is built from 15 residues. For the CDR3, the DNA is TGTGCCAGCACCACGGGGGGGTCAAACACCGGGGAGCTGTTTTTT. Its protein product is CASTTGGSNTGELFF.

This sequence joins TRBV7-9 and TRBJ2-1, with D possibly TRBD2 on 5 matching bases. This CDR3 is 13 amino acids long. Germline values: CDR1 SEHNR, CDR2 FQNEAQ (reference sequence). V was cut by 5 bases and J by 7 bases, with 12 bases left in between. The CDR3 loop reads CASSHEGRNEQFF. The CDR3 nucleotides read TGTGCCAGCAGCCATGAGGGCAGGAATGAGCAGTTCTTC.

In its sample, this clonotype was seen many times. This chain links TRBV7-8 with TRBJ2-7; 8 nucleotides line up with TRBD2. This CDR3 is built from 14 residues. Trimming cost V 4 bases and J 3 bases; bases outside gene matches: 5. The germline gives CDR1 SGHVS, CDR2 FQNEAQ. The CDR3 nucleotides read TGTGCCAGCAGCTACGATAGCGGGGTCTACGAGCAGTACGTC. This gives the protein CASSYDSGVYEQYV.

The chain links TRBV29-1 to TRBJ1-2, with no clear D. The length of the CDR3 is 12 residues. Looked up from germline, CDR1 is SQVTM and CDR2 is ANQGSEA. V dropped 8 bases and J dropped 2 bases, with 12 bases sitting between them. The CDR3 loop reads CSTDGGNYGYTF. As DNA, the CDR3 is TGCAGCACGGACGGAGGGAACTATGGCTACACCTTC.

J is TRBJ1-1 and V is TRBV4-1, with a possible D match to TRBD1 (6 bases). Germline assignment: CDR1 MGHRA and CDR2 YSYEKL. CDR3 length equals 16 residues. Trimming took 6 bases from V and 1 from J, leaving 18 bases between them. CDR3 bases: TGCGCCAGCAGACTAACAGGGATGCAAGGGAACACTGAAGCTTTCTTT. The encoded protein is CASRLTGMQGNTEAFF.

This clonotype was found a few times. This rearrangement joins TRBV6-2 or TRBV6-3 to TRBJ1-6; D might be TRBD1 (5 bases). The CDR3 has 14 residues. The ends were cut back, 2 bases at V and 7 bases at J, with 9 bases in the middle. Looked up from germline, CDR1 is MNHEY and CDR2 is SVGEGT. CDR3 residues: CASSYPGANSPLHF. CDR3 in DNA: TGTGCCAGCAGTTACCCCGGGGCCAATTCACCCCTCCACTTT.

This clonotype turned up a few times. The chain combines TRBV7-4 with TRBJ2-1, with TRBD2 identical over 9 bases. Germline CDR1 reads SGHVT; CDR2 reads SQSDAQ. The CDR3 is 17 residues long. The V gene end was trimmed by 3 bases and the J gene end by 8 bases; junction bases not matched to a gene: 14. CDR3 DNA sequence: TGTGCCAGCAGCTTCCCTACTAGCGGGCCAACCAACGATGAGCAGTTCTTC. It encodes CASSFPTSGPTNDEQFF.

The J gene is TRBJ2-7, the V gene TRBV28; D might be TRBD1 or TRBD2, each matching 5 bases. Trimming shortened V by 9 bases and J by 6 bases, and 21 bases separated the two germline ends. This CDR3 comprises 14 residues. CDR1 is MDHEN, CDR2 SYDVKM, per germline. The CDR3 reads CASSTGGTPGEQYV. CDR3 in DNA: TGTGCCAGTTCTACTGGGGGAACCCCAGGCGAGCAGTACGTC.

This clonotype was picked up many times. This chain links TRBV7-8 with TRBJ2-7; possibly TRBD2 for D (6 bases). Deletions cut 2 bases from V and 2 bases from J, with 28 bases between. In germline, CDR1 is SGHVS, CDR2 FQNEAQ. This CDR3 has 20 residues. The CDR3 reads CASSLKRGGVGFGGPYEQYV. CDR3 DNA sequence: TGTGCCAGCAGCTTAAAGAGAGGAGGGGTAGGTTTCGGTGGCCCCTACGAGCAGTACGTC.

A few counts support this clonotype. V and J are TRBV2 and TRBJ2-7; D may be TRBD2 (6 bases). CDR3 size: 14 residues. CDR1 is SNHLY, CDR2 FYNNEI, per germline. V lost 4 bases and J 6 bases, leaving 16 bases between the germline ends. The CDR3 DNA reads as TGTGCCAGCAGTGCGGGAGCAGGGTTGGGCGAGCAGTACGTC. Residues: CASSAGAGLGEQYV.

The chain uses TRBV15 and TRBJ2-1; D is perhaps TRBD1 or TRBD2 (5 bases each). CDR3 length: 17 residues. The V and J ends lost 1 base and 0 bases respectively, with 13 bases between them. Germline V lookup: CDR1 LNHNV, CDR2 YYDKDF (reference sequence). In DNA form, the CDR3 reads TGTGCCACCAGCAGAGTATTGGGACCAAGCTCCTACAATGAGCAGTTCTTC. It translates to CATSRVLGPSSYNEQFF.

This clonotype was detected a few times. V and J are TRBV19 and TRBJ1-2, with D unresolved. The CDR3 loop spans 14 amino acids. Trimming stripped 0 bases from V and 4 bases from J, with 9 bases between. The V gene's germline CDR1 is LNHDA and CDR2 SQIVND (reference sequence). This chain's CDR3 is CASSIDSLGYGYTF. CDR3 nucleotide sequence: TGTGCCAGTAGTATAGATTCCTTGGGCTATGGCTACACCTTC.